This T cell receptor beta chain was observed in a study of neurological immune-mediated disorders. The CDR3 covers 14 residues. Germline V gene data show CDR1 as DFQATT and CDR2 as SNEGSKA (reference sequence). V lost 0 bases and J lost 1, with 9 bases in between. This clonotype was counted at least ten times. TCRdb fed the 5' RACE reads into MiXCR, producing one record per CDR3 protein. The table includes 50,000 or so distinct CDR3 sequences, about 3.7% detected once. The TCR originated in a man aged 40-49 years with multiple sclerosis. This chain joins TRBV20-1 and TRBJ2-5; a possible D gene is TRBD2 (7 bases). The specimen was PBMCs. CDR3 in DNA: TGCAGTGCTAGAGATGGGGGGGCCCAAGAGACCCAGTACTTC. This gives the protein CSARDGGAQETQYF.